The source of this T cell receptor beta chain is a study of cytomegalovirus exposure and HLA in healthy donors. This clone was recorded once. The PCR contained 60 Vbeta and 13 Jbeta primers. Method: immunoSEQ multiplex PCR; TCRdb's copy keeps in-frame clones and lacks some. The sample consists of 35,000 to 45,000 clones, approximately 55% of them appearing once. V trimming: 5 bases; J trimming: 4 bases; junction bases outside the gene matches: 6. Germline lookup yields CDR1 SQVTM and CDR2 ANQGSEA. The CDR3 sequence is 13 residues long. This clonotype was sampled from a human donor in good health. The rearrangement uses TRBV29-1 and TRBJ2-5; 8 positions agree with TRBD2. The sample comprised PBMCs. The CDR3 loop is CSVRFGGGETQYF. The CDR3, as DNA: TGCAGCGTTAGATTCGGGGGGGGAGAGACCCAGTACTTC.